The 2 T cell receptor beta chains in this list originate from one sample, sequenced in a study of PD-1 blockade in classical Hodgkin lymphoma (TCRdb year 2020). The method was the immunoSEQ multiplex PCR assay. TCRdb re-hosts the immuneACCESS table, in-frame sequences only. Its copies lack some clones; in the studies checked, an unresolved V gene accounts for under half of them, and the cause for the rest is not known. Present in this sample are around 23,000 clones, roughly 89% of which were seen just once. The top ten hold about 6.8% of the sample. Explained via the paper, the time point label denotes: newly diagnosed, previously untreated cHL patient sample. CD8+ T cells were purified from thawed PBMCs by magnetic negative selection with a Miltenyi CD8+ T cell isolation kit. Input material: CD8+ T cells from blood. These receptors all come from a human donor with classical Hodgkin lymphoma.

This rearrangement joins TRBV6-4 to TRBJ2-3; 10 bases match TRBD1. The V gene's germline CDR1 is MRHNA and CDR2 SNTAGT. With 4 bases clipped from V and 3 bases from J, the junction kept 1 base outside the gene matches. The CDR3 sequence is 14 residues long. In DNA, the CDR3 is TGTGCCAGCAGTGGGACAGGGGGGACAGATACGCAGTATTTT. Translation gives CASSGTGGTDTQYF.

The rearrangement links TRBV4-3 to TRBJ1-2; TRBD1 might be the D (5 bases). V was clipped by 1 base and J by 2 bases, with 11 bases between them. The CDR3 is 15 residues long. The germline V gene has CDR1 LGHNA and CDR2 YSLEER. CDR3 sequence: CASSQALTENYGYTF. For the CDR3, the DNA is TGCGCCAGCAGCCAAGCCCTGACAGAGAACTATGGCTACACCTTC.